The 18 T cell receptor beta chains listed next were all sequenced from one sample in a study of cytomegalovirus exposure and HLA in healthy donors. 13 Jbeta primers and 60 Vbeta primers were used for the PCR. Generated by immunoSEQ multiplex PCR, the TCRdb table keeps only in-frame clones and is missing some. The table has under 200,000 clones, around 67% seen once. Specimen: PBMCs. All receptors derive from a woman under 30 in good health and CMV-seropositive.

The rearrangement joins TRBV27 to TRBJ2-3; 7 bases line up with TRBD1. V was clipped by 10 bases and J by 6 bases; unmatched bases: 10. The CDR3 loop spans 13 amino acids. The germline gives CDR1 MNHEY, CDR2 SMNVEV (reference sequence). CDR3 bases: TGTGCCACCAAACAGGGGCCTAGGGATACGCAGTATTTT. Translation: CATKQGPRDTQYF.

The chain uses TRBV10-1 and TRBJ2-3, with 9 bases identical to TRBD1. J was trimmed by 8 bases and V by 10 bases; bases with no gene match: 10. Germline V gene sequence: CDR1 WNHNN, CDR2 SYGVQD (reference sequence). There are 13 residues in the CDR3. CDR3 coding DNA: TGCGCCACCACACAGGGGGCCTCGGGTACGCAGTATTTT. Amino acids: CATTQGASGTQYF.

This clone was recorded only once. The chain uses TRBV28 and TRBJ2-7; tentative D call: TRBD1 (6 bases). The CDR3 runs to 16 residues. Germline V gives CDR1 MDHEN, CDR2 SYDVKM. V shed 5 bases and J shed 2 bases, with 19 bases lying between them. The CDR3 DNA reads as TGTGCCAGCAGTAACCACCGAACAGGGTTAGCCTACGAGCAGTACTTC. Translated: CASSNHRTGLAYEQYF. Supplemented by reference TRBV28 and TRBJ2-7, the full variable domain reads DVKVTQSSRYLVKRTGEKVFLECVQDMDHENMFWYRQDPGLGLRLIYFSYDVKMKEKGDIPEGYSVSREKKERFSLILESASTNQTSMYLCASSNHRTGLAYEQYFGPGTRLTVT.

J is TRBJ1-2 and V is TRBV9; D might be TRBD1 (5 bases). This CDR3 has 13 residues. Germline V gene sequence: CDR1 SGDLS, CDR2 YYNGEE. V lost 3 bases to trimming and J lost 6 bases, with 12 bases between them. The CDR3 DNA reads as TGTGCCAGCAGCGCGGGGGGGACTCATGGCTACACCTTC. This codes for CASSAGGTHGYTF.

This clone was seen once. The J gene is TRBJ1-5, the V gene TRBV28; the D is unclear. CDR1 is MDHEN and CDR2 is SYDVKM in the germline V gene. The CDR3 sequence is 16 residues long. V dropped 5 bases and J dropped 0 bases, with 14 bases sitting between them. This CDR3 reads CASSPLVGYSNQPQHF. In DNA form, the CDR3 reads TGTGCCAGCAGTCCATTAGTCGGTTATAGCAATCAGCCCCAGCATTTT.

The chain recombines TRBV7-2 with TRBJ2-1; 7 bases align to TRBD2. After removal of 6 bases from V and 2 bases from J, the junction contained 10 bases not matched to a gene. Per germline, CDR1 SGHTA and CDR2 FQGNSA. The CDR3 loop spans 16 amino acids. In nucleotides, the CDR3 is TGTGCCAGCAGTCCAGGAGAGCGGGGCCCCTACAATGAGCAGTTCTTC. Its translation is CASSPGERGPYNEQFF.

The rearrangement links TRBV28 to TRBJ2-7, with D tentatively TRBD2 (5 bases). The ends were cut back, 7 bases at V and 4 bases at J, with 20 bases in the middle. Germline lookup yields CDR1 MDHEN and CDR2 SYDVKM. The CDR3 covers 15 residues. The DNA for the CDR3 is TGTGCCAGCACCTCTCATCCGGGTTCGGGATACGAGCAGTACTTC. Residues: CASTSHPGSGYEQYF.

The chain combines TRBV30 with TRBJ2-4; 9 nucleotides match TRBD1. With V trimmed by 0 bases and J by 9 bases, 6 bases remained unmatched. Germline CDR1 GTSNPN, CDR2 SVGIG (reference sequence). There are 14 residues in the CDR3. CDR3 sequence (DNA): TGTGCCTGGAGTGTACAGGGGGCCCATGGCATTCAGTACTTC. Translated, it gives CAWSVQGAHGIQYF.

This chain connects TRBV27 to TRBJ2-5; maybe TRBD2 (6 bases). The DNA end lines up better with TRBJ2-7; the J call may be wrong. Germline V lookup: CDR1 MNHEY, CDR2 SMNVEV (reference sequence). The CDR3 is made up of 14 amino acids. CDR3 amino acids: CASSSTSTHYEQYF. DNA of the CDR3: TGTGCCAGCAGTTCGACTAGTACACACTACGAGCAGTACTTC.

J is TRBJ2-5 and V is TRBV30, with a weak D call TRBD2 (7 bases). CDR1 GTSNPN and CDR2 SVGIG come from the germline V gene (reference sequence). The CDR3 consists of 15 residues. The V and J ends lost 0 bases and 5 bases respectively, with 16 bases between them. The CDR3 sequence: CAWSVPWTAGETQYF. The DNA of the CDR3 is TGTGCCTGGAGTGTACCGTGGACAGCGGGGGAGACCCAGTACTTC.

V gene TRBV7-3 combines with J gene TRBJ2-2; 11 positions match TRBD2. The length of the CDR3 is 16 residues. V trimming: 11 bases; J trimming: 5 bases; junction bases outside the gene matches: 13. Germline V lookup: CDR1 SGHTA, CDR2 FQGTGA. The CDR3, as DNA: TGTGCCTCGGGGCTAGCGGGAGGTTCCGATACCGGGGAGCTGTTTTTT. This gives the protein CASGLAGGSDTGELFF.

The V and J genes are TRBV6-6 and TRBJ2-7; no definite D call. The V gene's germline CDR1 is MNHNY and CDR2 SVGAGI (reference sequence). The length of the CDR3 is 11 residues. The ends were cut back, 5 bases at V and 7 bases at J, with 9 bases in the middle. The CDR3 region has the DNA TGTGCCAGCAGTGCCGCTAGTGAGCAGTACTTC. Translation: CASSAASEQYF.

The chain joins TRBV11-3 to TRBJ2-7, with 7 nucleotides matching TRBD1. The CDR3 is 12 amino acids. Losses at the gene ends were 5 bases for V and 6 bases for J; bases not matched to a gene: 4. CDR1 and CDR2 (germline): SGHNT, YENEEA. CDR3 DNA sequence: TGTGCCAGCAGCCGGGGACAGTCCGAGCAGTACTTC. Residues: CASSRGQSEQYF. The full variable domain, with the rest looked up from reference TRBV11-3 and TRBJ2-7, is EAGVVQSPRYKIIEKKQPVAFWCNPISGHNTLYWYLQNLGQGPELLIRYENEEAVDDSQLPKDRFSAERLKGVDSTLKIQPAELGDSAVYLCASSRGQSEQYFGPGTRLTVT.

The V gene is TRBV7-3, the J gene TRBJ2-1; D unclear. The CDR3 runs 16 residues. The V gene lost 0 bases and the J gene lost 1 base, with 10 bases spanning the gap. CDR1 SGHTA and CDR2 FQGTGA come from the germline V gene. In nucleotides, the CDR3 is TGTGCCAGCAGCTTAACCGTAACCCTATCCTACAATGAGCAGTTCTTC. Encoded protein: CASSLTVTLSYNEQFF.

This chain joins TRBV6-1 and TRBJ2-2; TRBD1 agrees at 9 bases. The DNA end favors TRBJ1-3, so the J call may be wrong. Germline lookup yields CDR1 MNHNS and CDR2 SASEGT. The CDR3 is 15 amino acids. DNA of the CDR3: TGTGCCAGCAGTGCCGGGACAGGGCCTGGAAACACCATATATTTT. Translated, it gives CASSAGTGPGNTIYF.

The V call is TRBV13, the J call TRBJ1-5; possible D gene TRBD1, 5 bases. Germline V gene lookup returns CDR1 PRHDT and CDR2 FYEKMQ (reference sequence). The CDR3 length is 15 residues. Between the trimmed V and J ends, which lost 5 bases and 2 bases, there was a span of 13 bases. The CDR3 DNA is TGTGCCAGCAGCCGTCAGGGTGTCGGCAATCAGCCCCAGCATTTT. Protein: CASSRQGVGNQPQHF.

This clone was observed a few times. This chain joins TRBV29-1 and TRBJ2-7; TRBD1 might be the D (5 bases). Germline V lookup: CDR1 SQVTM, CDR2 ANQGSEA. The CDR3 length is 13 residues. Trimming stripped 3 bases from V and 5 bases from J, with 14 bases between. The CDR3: CSVEGPRRDEQYF. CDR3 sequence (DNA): TGCAGCGTTGAGGGGCCTCGACGTGACGAGCAGTACTTC.

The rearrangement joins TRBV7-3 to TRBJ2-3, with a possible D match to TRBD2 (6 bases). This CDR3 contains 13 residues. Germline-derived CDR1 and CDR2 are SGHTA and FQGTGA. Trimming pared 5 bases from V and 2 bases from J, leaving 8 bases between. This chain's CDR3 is CASSRGTTDTQYF. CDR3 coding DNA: TGTGCCAGCAGCCGCGGGACCACAGATACGCAGTATTTT.